Shown below are 27 T cell receptor beta chains from a single sample sequenced in a study of blood T cell repertoires in COVID-19 (dated by TCRdb to 2020 to 2021). Libraries were made using the immunoSEQ multiplex PCR assay. TCRdb obtained this table from immuneACCESS and retained in-frame rearrangements with V and J assigned. These tables miss some clones; where compared with another copy, unresolved V genes account for less than half of the shortfall, and the remainder is unexplained. The sample table contains around 420,000 clones; only one count was recorded for roughly 88% of them. The ten most abundant clones make up about 2.1% of the sample. Material for sequencing was PBMCs or T cells enriched from blood (not recorded which). These receptors all come from a woman aged 40 to 50 with acute COVID-19.

J is TRBJ2-6 and V is TRBV5-5; D not resolved. The CDR3 is 15 residues long. V shed 4 bases and J shed 0 bases, with 8 bases lying between them. Per germline, CDR1 SGHKS and CDR2 YYEKEE (reference sequence). For the CDR3, the DNA is TGTGCCAGCAGCCTTCAGTACTCTGGGGCCAACGTCCTGACTTTC. Its translation is CASSLQYSGANVLTF.

The genes are TRBV27 and TRBJ1-6, with unresolved D. Germline V gene lookup returns CDR1 MNHEY and CDR2 SMNVEV (reference sequence). The CDR3 runs 12 residues. Trimming removed 6 bases from V and 7 bases from J, with 7 bases in between. The CDR3 nucleotides read TGTGCCAGCAGACTGCTGAATTCACCCCTCCACTTT. Translated, it gives CASRLLNSPLHF.

The genes are TRBV29-1 and TRBJ1-2, with D perhaps TRBD1 (5 bases). Between the trimmed V and J ends, which lost 8 bases and 1 base, there was a span of 17 bases. Germline loops: CDR1 SQVTM, CDR2 ANQGSEA. The CDR3 covers 14 residues. The CDR3, as DNA: TGCAGCACGGAGTCGGGTAGGGGTAACTATGGCTACACCTTC. It translates to CSTESGRGNYGYTF.

This rearrangement joins TRBV27 to TRBJ2-3; 16 bases are a match to TRBD2. The CDR3 contains 19 residues. Trimming removed 3 bases from V and 1 base from J; junction bases left unmatched: 7. Germline V lookup: CDR1 MNHEY, CDR2 SMNVEV (reference sequence). This CDR3 is CASSLGLAGGLSGTDTQYF. CDR3 nucleotide sequence: TGTGCCAGCAGTTTGGGACTAGCGGGGGGGCTCTCTGGCACAGATACGCAGTATTTT.

The gene calls are TRBV10-2 and TRBJ1-2, with 9 bases fitting TRBD1. Germline lookup yields CDR1 WSHSY and CDR2 SAAADI. CDR3 length: 15 residues. V shed 2 bases and J 4 bases; nucleotides not matched to a gene: 5. The CDR3 sequence is CASSEPGQGGYGYTF. The CDR3 DNA is TGCGCCAGCAGTGAGCCGGGACAGGGTGGCTATGGCTACACCTTC.

This chain links TRBV4-1 with TRBJ1-1, with D possibly TRBD1 on 5 matching bases. Between the trimmed V and J ends, which lost 4 bases and 1 base, there was a span of 16 bases. The CDR3 runs 16 residues. The V gene's germline CDR1 is MGHRA and CDR2 YSYEKL. CDR3 loop: CASSRPTAGRNTEAFF. CDR3 nucleotide sequence: TGCGCCAGCAGCCGTCCGACCGCGGGGCGGAACACTGAAGCTTTCTTT.

The chain combines TRBV7-2 with TRBJ2-7; 8 nucleotides align to TRBD2. The germline CDR1 and CDR2 sequences are SGHTA and FQGNSA. Trimming cost V 5 bases and J 6 bases; bases outside gene matches: 9. This CDR3 has 14 amino acids. The CDR3 DNA reads TGTGCCAGCAGCGACGGCGGGAGGAACCTCGAGCAGTACTTC. Its translation: CASSDGGRNLEQYF.

This chain connects TRBV7-8 to TRBJ2-1; D is perhaps TRBD1 (5 bases). Deletions cut 1 base from V and 10 bases from J, with 8 bases between. The CDR3 consists of 12 residues. Germline V lookup: CDR1 SGHVS, CDR2 FQNEAQ. Here the CDR3 reads CASSLEGVEQFF. The CDR3 coding sequence is TGTGCCAGCAGCTTAGAAGGGGTAGAGCAGTTCTTC.

The CDR3 here is CASSFSRTDPSGNTIYF. CDR3 sequence (DNA): TGTGCCAGCAGCTTTAGTCGGACAGACCCCTCTGGAAACACCATATATTTT. The chain combines TRBV7-9 with TRBJ1-3; D perhaps matches TRBD1 (6 bases). Trimming took 3 bases from V and 0 from J, leaving 15 bases between them. The CDR3 spans 17 residues. Germline V gene sequence: CDR1 SEHNR, CDR2 FQNEAQ (reference sequence).

This sequence joins TRBV4-1 and TRBJ2-1; D gene ambiguous. CDR3 size: 13 residues. The germline gives CDR1 MGHRA, CDR2 YSYEKL. V dropped 1 base and J dropped 4 bases, with 5 bases sitting between them. In DNA, the CDR3 is TGCGCCAGCAGCCAAGCGGAGTACAATGAGCAGTTCTTC. As protein: CASSQAEYNEQFF.

The chain couples TRBV2 to TRBJ2-1; TRBD1 matches 7 bases. Germline CDR1 and CDR2: SNHLY and FYNNEI. CDR3 length: 15 residues. J gave up 0 bases and V 7 bases, and 6 bases lay outside the gene matches. CDR3 in amino acids: CASNQDRSSYNEQFF. CDR3 in DNA: TGTGCCAGCAATCAGGACAGGAGCTCCTACAATGAGCAGTTCTTC.

For the CDR3, the DNA is TGTGCCAGCTCACCAGGGGGGACTAGCGGGGGCAATGAGCAGTTCTTC. Translating it yields CASSPGGTSGGNEQFF. This chain uses TRBV18 with TRBJ2-1; 14 bases line up with TRBD2. The V gene end was trimmed by 2 bases and the J gene end by 6 bases; junction bases not matched to a gene: 3. The CDR3 covers 16 residues. Germline V gene data show CDR1 as KGHSH and CDR2 as LQKENI.

DNA of the CDR3: TGTGCTGCAACTTCCTTGGAGAATCAGCCCCAGCATTTT. The encoded protein is CAATSLENQPQHF. V gene TRBV30 combines with J gene TRBJ1-5, with D uncertain. This CDR3 comprises 13 residues. CDR1 and CDR2 (germline): GTSNPN, SVGIG (reference sequence).

The chain links TRBV28 to TRBJ2-1, with 10 positions matching TRBD1. Germline assignment: CDR1 MDHEN and CDR2 SYDVKM. CDR3 length equals 18 residues. V trimming: 2 bases; J trimming: 2 bases; junction bases outside the gene matches: 9. The CDR3 sequence: CASSLAGIGQGAYNEQFF. CDR3 bases: TGTGCCAGCAGTTTAGCGGGAATCGGACAGGGGGCCTACAATGAGCAGTTCTTC.

This rearrangement joins TRBV19 to TRBJ1-1; possibly TRBD1 for D (6 bases). The CDR3 loop spans 15 amino acids. Germline values: CDR1 LNHDA, CDR2 SQIVND (reference sequence). The V end was cut by 5 bases, the J end by 2 bases, with 15 bases between. The CDR3 region has the DNA TGTGCCAGTAGTGCCCCTGGACAGATAAACACTGAAGCTTTCTTT. Translation: CASSAPGQINTEAFF. Filled out from reference TRBV19 and TRBJ1-1, the complete variable domain reads DGGITQSPKYLFRKEGQNVTLSCEQNLNHDAMYWYRQDPGQGLRLIYYSQIVNDFQKGDIAEGYSVSREKKESFPLTVTSAQKNPTAFYLCASSAPGQINTEAFFGQGTRLTVV.

The chain carries TRBV7-2 and TRBJ1-5, with 10 bases identical to TRBD1. CDR3 length: 15 amino acids. Germline CDR1 reads SGHTA; CDR2 reads FQGNSA. The V and J ends lost 2 bases and 6 bases, in that order; junction bases with no gene match: 4. The CDR3 sequence is CASSLIGTGVQPQHF. The CDR3 coding sequence is TGTGCCAGCAGCTTAATAGGGACAGGGGTTCAGCCCCAGCATTTT.

This clone showed up just once. The chain carries TRBV20-1 and TRBJ2-5; 9 nucleotides match TRBD2. The CDR3 length is 15 residues. Per germline, CDR1 DFQATT and CDR2 SNEGSKA (reference sequence). Trimming took 3 bases from V and 4 from J; bases not matched to a gene: 9. CDR3 amino acids: CSASTAGGFGETQYF. For the CDR3, the DNA is TGCAGTGCTAGTACTGCGGGGGGGTTTGGAGAGACCCAGTACTTC.

This chain uses TRBV5-1 with TRBJ1-2; 8 nucleotides line up with TRBD1. CDR3 length equals 13 residues. With V trimmed by 3 bases and J by 8 bases, 6 bases remained unmatched. The germline V gene encodes CDR1 SGHRS and CDR2 YFSETQ. The CDR3 coding sequence is TGCGCCAGCAGCTCCGGACAGGGTGGCGGCTACACCTTC. It codes for CASSSGQGGGYTF.

V is TRBV10-1 and J is TRBJ2-2; D is unclear. V gave up 8 bases and J gave up 0 bases, with 13 bases separating them. The V gene's germline CDR1 is WNHNN and CDR2 SYGVQD (reference sequence). The CDR3 has 15 amino acids. The CDR3 DNA follows: TGCGCCAGCGGGTCTGTACTAACGAACACCGGGGAGCTGTTTTTT. Translation: CASGSVLTNTGELFF.

The V gene is TRBV25-1, the J gene TRBJ2-7; tentatively, D is TRBD1 (5 bases). Trimming took 4 bases from V and 0 from J, leaving 13 bases between them. The V gene's germline CDR1 is MGHDK and CDR2 SYGVNS. The CDR3 length is 15 residues. CDR3 bases: TGTGCCAGCAGTGGACCTACAGGAATCTCCTACGAGCAGTACTTC. It specifies CASSGPTGISYEQYF.

This chain joins TRBV6-9 and TRBJ1-1; D not certain. Per the germline V gene, CDR1 is MNHGY and CDR2 is SVAAGI. This CDR3 has 13 residues. Trimming shortened V by 4 bases and J by 1 base, and 7 bases separated the two germline ends. CDR3 nucleotide sequence: TGTGCCAGCAGTTTAACGGGGAACACTGAAGCTTTCTTT. As protein: CASSLTGNTEAFF.

This sequence joins TRBV19 and TRBJ1-5; 7 bases are shared with TRBD1. The CDR3 extends over 15 amino acids. Trimming removed 3 bases from V and 3 bases from J; junction bases left unmatched: 5. Germline V CDR1 and CDR2: LNHDA, SQIVND (reference sequence). CDR3 region: CASSIVTGYNQPQHF. The CDR3 bases are TGTGCCAGTAGTATTGTGACAGGGTACAATCAGCCCCAGCATTTT.

The chain couples TRBV20-1 to TRBJ1-4; D unclear. Per the germline V gene, CDR1 is DFQATT and CDR2 is SNEGSKA (reference sequence). The CDR3 length is 11 residues. V lost 6 bases, J lost 8 bases, and 10 bases lay in between. Here the CDR3 reads CSAQRPEKLFF. In DNA form, the CDR3 reads TGCAGTGCCCAGAGGCCCGAAAAACTGTTTTTT.

The rearrangement links TRBV7-6 to TRBJ1-3, with D unclear. Trimming took 2 bases from V and 2 from J, leaving 7 bases between them. Germline lookup yields CDR1 SGHVS and CDR2 FNYEAQ. The CDR3 totals 14 residues. The CDR3 nucleotides read TGTGCCAGCAGCTTAACCGCAGCTGGAAACACCATATATTTT. Its translation: CASSLTAAGNTIYF.

This clone appeared a few times. The genes are TRBV5-1 and TRBJ2-5; D remains ambiguous. The CDR3 consists of 15 residues. The germline V gene has CDR1 SGHRS and CDR2 YFSETQ. Trimming cost V 0 bases and J 5 bases, with 14 bases left between them. CDR3 DNA: TGCGCCAGCAGCTTGGACCCACTGAGGTCGGAGACCCAGTACTTC. Translating it yields CASSLDPLRSETQYF.

The chain carries TRBV3-1 (or the pseudogene TRBV3-2) and TRBJ2-7; 7 bases map to TRBD2. V shed 1 base, J shed 3 bases, and the junction held 6 bases outside the gene matches. This CDR3 contains 15 residues. The germline CDR1 and CDR2 sequences are LGHDT and YNNKEL (reference sequence). This CDR3 is CASSQGPSGIYEQYF. The CDR3 bases are TGTGCCAGCAGCCAAGGTCCTAGCGGTATCTACGAGCAGTACTTC.

The J gene is TRBJ1-3, the V gene TRBV10-3, with 7 bases aligning to TRBD1. Germline loops: CDR1 ENHRY, CDR2 SYGVKD. Germline trimming cut 9 bases from V and 1 base from J; bases unmatched to any gene: 6. This CDR3 spans 14 amino acids. DNA of the CDR3: TGTGCCATAGGGACAGATGCTTCTGGAAACACCATATATTTT. This codes for CAIGTDASGNTIYF.